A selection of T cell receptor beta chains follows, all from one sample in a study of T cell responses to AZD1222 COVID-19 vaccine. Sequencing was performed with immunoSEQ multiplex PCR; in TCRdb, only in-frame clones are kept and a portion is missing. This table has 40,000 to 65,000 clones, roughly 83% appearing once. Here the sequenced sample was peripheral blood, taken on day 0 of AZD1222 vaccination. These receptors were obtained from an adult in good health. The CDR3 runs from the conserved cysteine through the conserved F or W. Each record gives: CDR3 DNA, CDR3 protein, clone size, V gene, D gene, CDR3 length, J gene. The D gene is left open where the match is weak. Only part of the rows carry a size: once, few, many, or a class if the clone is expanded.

TGTGCCAGCAGCAGCAGGGGCCGCGGCTACACCTTC | CASSSRGRGYTF | . | TRBV11-1 | . | 12 | TRBJ1-2
TGTGCCAGCTCACCGACGGAACAGGGCCAGCCCCAGCATTTT | CASSPTEQGQPQHF | . | TRBV18 | . | 14 | TRBJ1-5
TGTGCCAGCGGGGTCGGCGTCTCACCCCTCCACTTT | CASGVGVSPLHF | . | TRBV2 | . | 12 | TRBJ1-6
TGTGCCAGCAGTTTTATCAGGGACTCCGGGGAGCTGTTTTTT | CASSFIRDSGELFF | . | TRBV7-2 | . | 14 | TRBJ2-2
TGCAGCGTGGGGACTGGGGACGGGGAGCTGTTTTTT | CSVGTGDGELFF | . | TRBV29-1 | . | 12 | TRBJ2-2
TGTGCCAGCAGTCCAAGGGTTGCGACTGAAGCTTTCTTT | CASSPRVATEAFF | once | TRBV6-2/TRBV6-3 | . | 13 | TRBJ1-1
TGTGCCAGCAGTCAGACAGGGAGGGACACTGAAGCTTTCTTT | CASSQTGRDTEAFF | . | TRBV7-3 | TRBD1 | 14 | TRBJ1-1
TGTGCCAGCAGTTTAACTAGCGGCGGGGCGCAGTATTTT | CASSLTSGGAQYF | . | TRBV12-3/TRBV12-4 | TRBD2 | 13 | TRBJ2-3
TGTGCCAGCAATCTCGTCAGGGGAGGCACCGGGGAGCTGTTTTTT | CASNLVRGGTGELFF | . | TRBV11-1 | . | 15 | TRBJ2-2
TGCGCCAGCAGCCAAGGTTGGGAGAATGAGCAGTTCTTC | CASSQGWENEQFF | . | TRBV4-1 | . | 13 | TRBJ2-1
TGTGCCAGCTCACCACCCAGGGGCATTGGTGAAAAACTGTTTTTT | CASSPPRGIGEKLFF | . | TRBV18 | . | 15 | TRBJ1-4
TGTGCCAGCAGTTACTCTTGGGTTCCAACTAATGAAAAACTGTTTTTT | CASSYSWVPTNEKLFF | . | TRBV6-5 | . | 16 | TRBJ1-4
TGCGCCAGCGGTCGAGGCGGGAGGGGATACAATGAGCAGTTCTTC | CASGRGGRGYNEQFF | few | TRBV5-1 | TRBD2 | 15 | TRBJ2-1
TGTGCCATCAGTGACCCTAATGTGACCTCGACTAGCGGAGAGACCCAGTACTTC | CAISDPNVTSTSGETQYF | . | TRBV10-3 | TRBD2 | 18 | TRBJ2-5
TGTGCCAGCAGTCCTAGCGGGAGACGGAACGAGCAGTACTTC | CASSPSGRRNEQYF | . | TRBV6-5 | TRBD2 | 14 | TRBJ2-7
TGTGCCAGCAGTGAAATTACGGGGGACTCCTACGAGCAGTACTTC | CASSEITGDSYEQYF | . | TRBV6-1 | . | 15 | TRBJ2-7
TGCGCCAGCAGCCACCTGCCGAGCGGGCTAGCGGAGTACAATGAGCAGTTCTTC | CASSHLPSGLAEYNEQFF | . | TRBV4-1 | TRBD2 | 18 | TRBJ2-1
TGTGCCAGTAGTGGAGGGGCGGATGAAAAACTGTTTTTT | CASSGGADEKLFF | . | TRBV19 | . | 13 | TRBJ1-4
TGTGCCAGCTCCCCGCCGGGAGGAATATACAATGAGCAGTTCTTC | CASSPPGGIYNEQFF | once | TRBV18 | TRBD2 | 15 | TRBJ2-1
TGTGCCACCAGTGATCACAGGGAGGGCTACACCTTC | CATSDHREGYTF | . | TRBV24-1 | . | 12 | TRBJ1-2
TGTGCCAGCACCGTGAGTCCCGGGACAGGGGACTACGAGCAGTACTTC | CASTVSPGTGDYEQYF | . | TRBV5-5 | TRBD1 | 16 | TRBJ2-7
TGCGCCAGCAGCTCTTCCTCGGGAGGCCTGATGGAGCAGTTCTTC | CASSSSSGGLMEQFF | once | TRBV5-1 | TRBD2 | 15 | TRBJ2-1
TGCGCCAGCAGCTTGGAGGATGGAAACACCATATATTTT | CASSLEDGNTIYF | few | TRBV5-1 | . | 13 | TRBJ1-3
TGTGCCAGCAGCGTAGCCAGCTTTAATGAAAAACTGTTTTTT | CASSVASFNEKLFF | . | TRBV9 | . | 14 | TRBJ1-4
TGTGCCTGGAGCCGAGGGGGGGGTCCCTACAATGAGCAGTTCTTC | CAWSRGGGPYNEQFF | . | TRBV30 | . | 15 | TRBJ2-1
TGTGCCAGCAGCCACGGACAGTCCGACGAGCAGTACTTC | CASSHGQSDEQYF | . | TRBV11-3 | . | 13 | TRBJ2-7
TGTGCCTGGAGTGTGGGAAACACCGGGGAGCTGTTTTTT | CAWSVGNTGELFF | . | TRBV30 | . | 13 | TRBJ2-2
TGTGCCAGCAGGGGGACCTATTACGCTACCACTGAAGCTTTCTTT | CASRGTYYATTEAFF | . | TRBV2 | . | 15 | TRBJ1-1
TGTGCCAGCCGAGGCCTGGACAGGCAGCGCGACGAGCAGTACTTC | CASRGLDRQRDEQYF | . | TRBV28 | TRBD1 | 15 | TRBJ2-7
TGTGCCTGGGCCGGGACTTACACTGAAGCTTTCTTT | CAWAGTYTEAFF | . | TRBV30 | . | 12 | TRBJ1-1
TGCGCCAGCAGCCAACTAGCGGTGGTCTCTGGGGCCAACGTCCTGACTTTC | CASSQLAVVSGANVLTF | . | TRBV4-3 | TRBD2 | 17 | TRBJ2-6
TGTGCCAGCAGCCCGACAGGGGGAAGATCACCCCTCCACTTT | CASSPTGGRSPLHF | . | TRBV14 | TRBD1 | 14 | TRBJ1-6
TGTGCCAGCAGTTTTGAGGGGGGCGGGGGCAATCAGCCCCAGCATTTT | CASSFEGGGGNQPQHF | . | TRBV28 | . | 16 | TRBJ1-5
TGCGCCAGCAGTAGAAGCGGGAGTGGGTACAATGAGCAGTTCTTC | CASSRSGSGYNEQFF | . | TRBV10-1 | TRBD2 | 15 | TRBJ2-1